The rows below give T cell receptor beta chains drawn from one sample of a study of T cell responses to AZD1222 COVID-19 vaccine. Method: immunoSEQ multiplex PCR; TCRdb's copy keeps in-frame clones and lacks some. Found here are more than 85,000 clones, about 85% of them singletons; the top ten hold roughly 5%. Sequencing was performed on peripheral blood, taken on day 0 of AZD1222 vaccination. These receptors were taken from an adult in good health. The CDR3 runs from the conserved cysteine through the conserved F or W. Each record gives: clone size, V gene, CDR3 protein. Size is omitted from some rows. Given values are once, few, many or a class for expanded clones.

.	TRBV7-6	CASSPRQVNSPLHF
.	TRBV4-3	CASSQVWTGATGELFF
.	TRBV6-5	CASSFGTSGYNEQFF
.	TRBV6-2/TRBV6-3	CASSYLADNSYEQYF
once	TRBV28	CASGKAGAWGEKLFF
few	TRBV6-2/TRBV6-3	CASSYSMASGRAQETQYF
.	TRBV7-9	CASSLRGGSVSYNEQFF
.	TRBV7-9	CASSLGGAQGSPLHF
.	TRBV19	CASSIDLRGPRSTEAFF
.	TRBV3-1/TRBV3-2	CASSKNPTDTQYF
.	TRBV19	CASSIGPNRYFGNQPQHF